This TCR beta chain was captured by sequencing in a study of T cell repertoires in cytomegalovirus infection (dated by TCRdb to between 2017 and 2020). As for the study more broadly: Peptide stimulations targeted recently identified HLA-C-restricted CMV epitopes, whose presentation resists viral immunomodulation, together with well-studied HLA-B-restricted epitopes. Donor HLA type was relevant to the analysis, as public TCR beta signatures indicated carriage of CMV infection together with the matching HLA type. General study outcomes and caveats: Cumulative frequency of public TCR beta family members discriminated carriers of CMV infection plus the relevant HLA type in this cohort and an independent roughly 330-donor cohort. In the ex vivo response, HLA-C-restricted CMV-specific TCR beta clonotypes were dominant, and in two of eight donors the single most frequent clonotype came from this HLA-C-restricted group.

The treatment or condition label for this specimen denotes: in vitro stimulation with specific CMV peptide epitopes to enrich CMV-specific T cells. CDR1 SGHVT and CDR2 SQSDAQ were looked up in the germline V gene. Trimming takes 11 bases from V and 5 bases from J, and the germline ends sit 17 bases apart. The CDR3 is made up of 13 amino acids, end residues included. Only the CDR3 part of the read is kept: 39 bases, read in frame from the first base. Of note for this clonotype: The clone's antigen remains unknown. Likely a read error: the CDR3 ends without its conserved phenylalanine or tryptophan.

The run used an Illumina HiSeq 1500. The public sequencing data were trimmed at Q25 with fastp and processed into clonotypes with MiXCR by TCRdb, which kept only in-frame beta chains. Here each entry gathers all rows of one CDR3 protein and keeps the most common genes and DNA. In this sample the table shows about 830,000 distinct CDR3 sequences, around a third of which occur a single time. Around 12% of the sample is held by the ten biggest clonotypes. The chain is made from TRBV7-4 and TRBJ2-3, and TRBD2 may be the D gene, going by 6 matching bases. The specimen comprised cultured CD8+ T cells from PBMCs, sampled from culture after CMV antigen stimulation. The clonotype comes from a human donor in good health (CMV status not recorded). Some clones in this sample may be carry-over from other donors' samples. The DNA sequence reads TGTGCCTTAGGAGGAGGGACTCTAGATACGCAGTATTCT. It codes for CALGGGTLDTQYS.